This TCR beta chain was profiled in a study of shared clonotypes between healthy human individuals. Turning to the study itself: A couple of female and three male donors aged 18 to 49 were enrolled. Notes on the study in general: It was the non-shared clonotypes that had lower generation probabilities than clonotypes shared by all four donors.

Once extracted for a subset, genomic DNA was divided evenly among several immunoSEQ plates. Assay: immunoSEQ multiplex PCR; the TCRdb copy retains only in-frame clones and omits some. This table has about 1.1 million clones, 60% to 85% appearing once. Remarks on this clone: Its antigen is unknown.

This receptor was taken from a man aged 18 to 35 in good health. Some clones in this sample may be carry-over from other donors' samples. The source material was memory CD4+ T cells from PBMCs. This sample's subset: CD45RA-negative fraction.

CDR3 residues: CASSPSRDGGYTF. CDR3 nucleotides: TGTGCCAGCTCACCATCCAGGGATGGAGGCTACACCTTC. The rearrangement joins TRBV18 to TRBJ1-2; maybe TRBD1 (5 bases). There are 13 residues in the CDR3. CDR1 is KGHSH and CDR2 is LQKENI in the germline V gene. V was clipped by 2 bases and J by 8 bases, with 12 bases between them. Based on the CDR3 plus reference TRBV18 and TRBJ1-2, the full variable domain is NAGVMQNPRHLVRRRGQEARLRCSPMKGHSHVYWYRQLPEEGLKFMVYLQKENIIDESGMPKERFSAEFPKEGPSILRIQQVVRGDSAAYFCASSPSRDGGYTFGSGTRLTVV.